This T cell receptor (beta chain) was captured by sequencing in a study of T cells after yellow fever vaccination. Study overall: Low-cell-number fractions were prepared with SMART-Seq v4 Ultra Low Input. Study outcomes and limitations: Subsequent booster samples again held most clones from primary vaccination (around 96% CD4, 88% CD8). Contamination of FACS-sorted repertoires by abundant clonotypes from the bulk population could occur.

Note on this clonotype: Antigen unknown.

They built TCR cDNA with 5'RACE template switching, a step that put in a universal primer site and UMIs. TCRdb processed the 5' RACE reads anew with MiXCR; each CDR3 protein has one entry. The sample records 300,000 to 400,000 distinct CDR3 sequences, approximately 12% being singletons. V trimming: 0 bases; J trimming: 9 bases; junction bases outside the gene matches: 9. Germline V gives CDR1 DFQATT, CDR2 SNEGSKA (reference sequence). This CDR3 is 15 amino acids long. This receptor was taken from a man aged 18 to 30 who received the YFV17D yellow fever vaccine. The V call is TRBV20-1, the J call TRBJ2-1; TRBD1 matches at 9 bases. This material consisted of CD4+ T cells sorted from PBMCs, taken 15 days after the yellow fever booster vaccination. CDR3 in DNA: TGCAGTGCTAGAGAATGGGACAGGGCGTCGGGTGAGCAGTTCTTC. This encodes CSAREWDRASGEQFF.